The 21 T cell receptor beta chains below come from one sample, sequenced in a study of T-cell memory formation after mild COVID-19. Via MiXCR, TCRdb re-called the 5' RACE reads, giving one row per CDR3 protein. The sample carries 130,000 to 150,000 distinct CDR3 sequences, approximately 5.7% recorded once. The sample consisted of PBMCs or a T cell subset sorted from them (not recorded which). The receptors were gathered from an adult woman who had mild COVID-19 (a few samples of this study predate the infection). Cell type and time point are not known.

In this sample, this clonotype turned up many times. The chain couples TRBV18 to TRBJ1-1; 7 bases match TRBD1. Trimming at V came to 3 bases and at J to 0 bases, leaving 4 bases not matched to a gene. This CDR3 is built from 15 residues. Per germline, CDR1 KGHSH and CDR2 LQKENI. CDR3 DNA sequence: TGTGCCAGCTCACCTACCGGGACAGTGAACACTGAAGCTTTCTTT. Translation gives CASSPTGTVNTEAFF.

This clonotype was found many times. V usage is TRBV7-8 and J usage is TRBJ2-1; 8 nucleotides match TRBD2. This CDR3 spans 15 amino acids. Germline loops: CDR1 SGHVS, CDR2 FQNEAQ. Trimming at V came to 1 base and at J to 4 bases, leaving 3 bases not matched to a gene. The CDR3: CASSLELAAYNEQFF. The CDR3 DNA reads as TGTGCCAGCAGCTTAGAACTAGCGGCTTACAATGAGCAGTTCTTC.

This clonotype came up once. The chain combines TRBV7-2 with TRBJ1-3; 10 bases line up with TRBD1. The length of the CDR3 is 15 residues. With 3 bases clipped from V and 4 bases from J, the junction kept 3 bases outside the gene matches. From germline, CDR1 is SGHTA and CDR2 FQGNSA. CDR3 sequence reads: CASSFGTGAGNTIYF. CDR3 nucleotide sequence: TGTGCCAGCAGCTTCGGGACAGGGGCAGGAAACACCATATATTTT.

This clonotype has a handful of counts. The CDR3 coding sequence is TGTGCCAGCAGCGTTACAGGCTACGAGCAGTACTTC. Translation: CASSVTGYEQYF. The chain carries TRBV11-3 and TRBJ2-7, with D maybe TRBD1 (5 bases). From germline, CDR1 is SGHNT and CDR2 YENEEA. V dropped 5 bases and J dropped 3 bases, with 8 bases sitting between them. This CDR3 comprises 12 residues. Full variable domain (remainder filled in from reference TRBV11-3 and TRBJ2-7): EAGVVQSPRYKIIEKKQPVAFWCNPISGHNTLYWYLQNLGQGPELLIRYENEEAVDDSQLPKDRFSAERLKGVDSTLKIQPAELGDSAVYLCASSVTGYEQYFGPGTRLTVT.

The genes are TRBV5-1 and TRBJ2-3; weak D call: TRBD1 (6 bases). Deletions cut 0 bases from V and 2 bases from J, with 19 bases between. Germline V gives CDR1 SGHRS, CDR2 YFSETQ. CDR3 length: 18 residues. CDR3 in amino acids: CASSLGWTVRPNTDTQYF. CDR3 DNA sequence: TGCGCCAGCAGCTTGGGATGGACAGTGCGACCAAACACAGATACGCAGTATTTT.

This sequence joins TRBV5-1 and TRBJ1-1; the match to TRBD1 covers 8 bases. This CDR3 region has 14 residues. J lost 4 bases, V lost 4 bases, and 6 bases had no gene match. Germline V gene sequence: CDR1 SGHRS, CDR2 YFSETQ. The CDR3 region has the DNA TGCGCCAGCAGCCCTCAGGGGGCTGGCACTGAAGCTTTCTTT. Translating it yields CASSPQGAGTEAFF.

This clonotype was picked up many times. The chain combines TRBV7-3 with TRBJ2-1; D is possibly TRBD2 (6 bases). Trimming cost V 3 bases and J 6 bases, with 18 bases left between them. The germline gives CDR1 SGHTA, CDR2 FQGTGA. The CDR3 has 16 amino acids. CDR3 in DNA: TGTGCCAGCAGCTTCGTCTCTAGCGCTGTGGGCAATGAGCAGTTCTTC. Protein sequence: CASSFVSSAVGNEQFF.

This clonotype was detected only a few times. J is TRBJ2-1 and V is TRBV7-9; weak D call: TRBD2 (5 bases). CDR3 size: 16 residues. The ends were cut back, 1 base at V and 6 bases at J, with 16 bases in the middle. Germline V CDR1 and CDR2: SEHNR, FQNEAQ (reference sequence). CDR3 loop: CASSLEPGWRSNEQFF. The CDR3 DNA reads as TGTGCCAGCAGCTTAGAACCGGGATGGAGGTCCAATGAGCAGTTCTTC.

This sequence joins TRBV20-1 and TRBJ1-2; the match to TRBD1 covers 7 bases. V trimming: 3 bases; J trimming: 8 bases; junction bases outside the gene matches: 12. The CDR3 runs 14 residues. Germline V gives CDR1 DFQATT, CDR2 SNEGSKA (reference sequence). The CDR3 DNA reads as TGCAGTGCTAGGCTCCAGGGGGAGATTGAGGGCTACACCTTC. Protein product: CSARLQGEIEGYTF.

This clonotype was seen a few times. The chain employs TRBV6-2 or TRBV6-3 and TRBJ2-1; 13 bases fit TRBD2. Germline loops: CDR1 MNHEY, CDR2 SVGEGT. V trimming: 6 bases; J trimming: 9 bases; junction bases outside the gene matches: 8. The CDR3 is 15 amino acids. CDR3 coding DNA: TGTGCCAGCAGATTCAGGACTAGCGGGAGACTTGAGCAGTTCTTC. Protein sequence: CASRFRTSGRLEQFF.

This clonotype was found a few times. The chain carries TRBV24-1 and TRBJ2-4, with no clear D. Germline CDR1 is KGHDR and CDR2 is SFDVKD. The CDR3 length is 15 residues. V gave up 4 bases and J gave up 1 base, with 10 bases separating them. In DNA, the CDR3 is TGTGCCACCAGTGACTCCGGTCCCGCCAAAAACATTCAGTACTTC. Translated: CATSDSGPAKNIQYF.

The sample holds many counts of this clonotype. The chain couples TRBV7-8 to TRBJ2-7, with D possibly being TRBD1 (6 bases). The V gene's germline CDR1 is SGHVS and CDR2 FQNEAQ. The CDR3 length is 15 residues. Trimming left V 5 bases short and J 1 base short, with 15 bases between. The CDR3 region has the DNA TGTGCCAGCAGCCGAATCATCAGGGGATCCTACGAGCAGTACTTC. Protein: CASSRIIRGSYEQYF.

This clonotype has only a few counts. The chain combines TRBV11-1 with TRBJ2-1, with 9 positions matching TRBD1. Germline V gene sequence: CDR1 SGHAT, CDR2 FQDESV (reference sequence). V was clipped by 5 bases and J by 8 bases; unmatched bases: 16. This CDR3 has 17 amino acids. CDR3 in amino acids: CASSPDLGTGRKDEQFF. The CDR3, as DNA: TGTGCCAGCAGCCCAGATTTGGGGACAGGGAGAAAGGATGAGCAGTTCTTC.

This clonotype has at least ten counts. The chain uses TRBV9 and TRBJ1-5; 12 bases match TRBD1. This CDR3 contains 16 residues. The germline V gene has CDR1 SGDLS and CDR2 YYNGEE. V lost 6 bases and J lost 7; bases outside the gene matches: 11. DNA of the CDR3: TGTGCCAGCACCCGGGGGGGACAGGGGGCGAAGCAGCCCCAGCATTTT. This sequence encodes CASTRGGQGAKQPQHF.

This clonotype appeared many times. The chain joins TRBV6-5 to TRBJ2-1; 8 bases match TRBD1. In germline, CDR1 is MNHEY, CDR2 SVGAGI. The junction had 5 bases not matched to a gene; V was cut back by 6 bases and J by 13 bases. The CDR3 has 11 amino acids. CDR3 residues: CASRNRGIQFF. The DNA of the CDR3 is TGTGCCAGCAGAAACAGGGGGATCCAGTTCTTC.

In this sample, this clonotype turned up a few times. The rearrangement uses TRBV30 and TRBJ1-1; no definite D call. V was trimmed by 3 bases and J by 1 base, leaving 9 bases between them. The V gene's germline CDR1 is GTSNPN and CDR2 SVGIG (reference sequence). CDR3 length equals 13 residues. The CDR3 region is CAWSGRPNTEAFF. CDR3 nucleotides: TGTGCCTGGAGCGGACGGCCGAACACTGAAGCTTTCTTT.

The J gene is TRBJ2-7, the V gene TRBV4-1, with 13 bases that match TRBD2. V was clipped by 1 base and J by 1 base; unmatched bases: 4. The CDR3 runs to 17 residues. The germline V gene encodes CDR1 MGHRA and CDR2 YSYEKL. CDR3 bases: TGCGCCAGCAGCCAAGGGGGACTAGCGGGGAAGTCCTACGAGCAGTACTTC. Amino acid sequence: CASSQGGLAGKSYEQYF.

This clonotype appeared a few times. The chain couples TRBV5-1 to TRBJ1-6, with unresolved D. The CDR3 runs to 15 residues. Germline loops: CDR1 SGHRS, CDR2 YFSETQ. V was trimmed by 0 bases and J by 5 bases, leaving 9 bases between them. CDR3 residues: CASSLDNQHNSPLHF. CDR3 DNA sequence: TGCGCCAGCAGCTTGGATAACCAGCATAATTCACCCCTCCACTTT.

In this sample, this clonotype turned up many times. The chain is built from TRBV30 and TRBJ2-2; D uncertain. V lost 4 bases to trimming and J lost 3 bases, with 12 bases between them. CDR1 is GTSNPN and CDR2 is SVGIG in the germline V gene (reference sequence). The CDR3 sequence is 14 residues long. The CDR3 reads CAWNPEMYTGELFF. The CDR3 bases are TGTGCCTGGAATCCTGAAATGTACACCGGGGAGCTGTTTTTT.

V and J are TRBV24-1 and TRBJ2-3, with 7 bases that match TRBD2. This CDR3 is 16 amino acids long. Germline CDR1 is KGHDR and CDR2 is SFDVKD. The ends lost 5 bases at V and 5 bases at J; junction bases unmatched: 12. The CDR3 region is CATSAGPGSSGDTQYF. Here the CDR3 DNA reads TGTGCCACCAGTGCGGGTCCAGGCTCTAGCGGAGATACGCAGTATTTT.

The table lists this clonotype with a few counts. V is TRBV6-1 and J is TRBJ2-1, with 7 bases lining up with TRBD2. Germline CDR1 MNHNS, CDR2 SASEGT. There are 16 residues in the CDR3. V trimming: 2 bases; J trimming: 0 bases; junction bases outside the gene matches: 4. The CDR3 region has the DNA TGTGCCAGCAGTGAATGGGAGGGTGGCTCCTACAATGAGCAGTTCTTC. Its protein product is CASSEWEGGSYNEQFF.